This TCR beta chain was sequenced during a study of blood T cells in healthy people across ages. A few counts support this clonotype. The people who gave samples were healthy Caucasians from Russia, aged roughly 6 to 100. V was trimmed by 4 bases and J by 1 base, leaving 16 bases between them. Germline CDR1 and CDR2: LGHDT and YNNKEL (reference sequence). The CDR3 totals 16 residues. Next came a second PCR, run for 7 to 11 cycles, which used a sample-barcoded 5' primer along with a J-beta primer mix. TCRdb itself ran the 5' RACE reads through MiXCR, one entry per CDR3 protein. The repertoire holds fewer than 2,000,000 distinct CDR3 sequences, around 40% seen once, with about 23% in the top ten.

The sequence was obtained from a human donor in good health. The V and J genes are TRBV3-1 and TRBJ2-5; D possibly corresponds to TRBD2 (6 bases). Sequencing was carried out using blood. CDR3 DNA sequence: TGTGCCAGCAGCCCCTCACCCGGGGACTTCCAAGAGACCCAGTACTTC. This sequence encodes CASSPSPGDFQETQYF.